These 21 T cell receptor beta chains originate from one sample sequenced in a study of tumor and adjacent non-tumor tissue in lung cancer. The library came from three nested PCR rounds adapted from ARM-PCR protocols. TCRdb called the multiplex PCR reads again in MiXCR, with one record for every CDR3 protein. Among 35,000 to 55,000 distinct CDR3 sequences listed, roughly 60% were seen once. RNA was extracted from bulk tissue without any cell sorting. More than 3 cm separated this lung sample from the edge of the tumor. The sample taken for sequencing was distant non-tumor lung tissue. The receptor set was obtained from a woman between 40 and 50 years old with non-small cell lung cancer.

Remarks on this clonotype: A single base separates this from a much larger clone, so it may be a read error. The missing conserved phenylalanine or tryptophan at the end of this CDR3 makes a read error likely. The chain is built from TRBV20-1 and TRBJ2-3; 11 nucleotides align to TRBD2. CDR3 size: 15 residues. Per germline, CDR1 DFQATT and CDR2 SNEGSKA (reference sequence). Trimming at V came to 5 bases and at J to 1 base, leaving 5 bases not matched to a gene. This CDR3 reads CSADTSGGRTDTQYL. The CDR3 DNA sequence: TGCAGTGCTGATACTAGCGGGGGCCGCACAGATACGCAGTATTTG.

To note about this clonotype: This sequence may be a read error, since a much larger clone differs from it by one base. The chain carries TRBV7-3 and TRBJ2-7; D unclear. The CDR3 runs to 13 residues. CDR1 and CDR2 from the germline V gene are SGHTA and FQGTGA. The DNA of the CDR3 is TGTACCAGCAGCTTGAAATCGTGGGGCGAGCAGTACTTC. Amino acid sequence: CTSSLKSWGEQYF.

Concerning this clonotype itself: A junction end diverges from the germline sequence, so it may reflect a read error. The rearrangement uses TRBV6-1 and TRBJ2-7, with D hard to call. The CDR3 loop spans 12 amino acids. Germline V gives CDR1 MNHNS, CDR2 SASEGT. CDR3: CANRKDGYGQYF. CDR3 nucleotide sequence: TGTGCCAACAGAAAAGACGGCTACGGGCAGTACTTC.

Turning to this clonotype: This likely comes from a read error, as the CDR3 has no conserved phenylalanine or tryptophan at its end. CDR3 protein: CASSWTSGSNEQFL. The CDR3 nucleotides read TGTGCCAGCAGTTGGACTAGCGGAAGCAATGAGCAGTTCCTC. The genes are TRBV11-2 and TRBJ2-1; 10 bases fit TRBD2. CDR1 and CDR2 from the germline V gene are SGHAT and FQNNGV. This CDR3 has 14 amino acids. J gave up 6 bases and V 6 bases, and 5 bases lay outside the gene matches.

In the case of this clonotype: Being one base from a much bigger clone, this may be a read error. This CDR3 fails to terminate in the conserved phenylalanine or tryptophan, so it likely reflects a read error. The J gene is TRBJ1-1, the V gene TRBV30; D gene unclear. Germline assignment: CDR1 GTSNPN and CDR2 SVGIG (reference sequence). This CDR3 is 13 amino acids long. The germline V and J ends were trimmed by 0 bases and 6 bases, with 11 bases remaining between them. As DNA, the CDR3 is TGTGCCTGGAGTGTTTCCCCTACGGCTGAAGCTTTCTCT. Its translation is CAWSVSPTAEAFS.

This clonotype was seen only a few times. A junction boundary mismatches the germline segment, possibly from a read error. The chain has TRBV10-3 and TRBJ2-5; D uncertain. Germline V gene data show CDR1 as ENHRY and CDR2 as SYGVKD. There are 12 residues in the CDR3. The CDR3 sequence: CAISEREVTRYF. CDR3 DNA: TGTGCCATCAGTGAGAGAGAGGTGACCCGGTACTTC.

In the case of this clonotype: This likely comes from a read error, as the CDR3 has no conserved phenylalanine or tryptophan at its end. The rearrangement uses TRBV14 and TRBJ2-2, with D unresolved. CDR1 and CDR2 (germline): SGHDN, FVKESK. The V end was cut by 5 bases, the J end by 8 bases, with 15 bases between. The length of the CDR3 is 14 residues. The CDR3 sequence: CASSSAAEPGELFL. In DNA, the CDR3 is TGTGCCAGCAGCTCCGCGGCCGAACCAGGGGAGCTGTTTCTT.

As concerns this clonotype: The CDR3 ends on some other residue instead of the conserved phenylalanine or tryptophan, so this is likely a read error. The chain links TRBV29-1 to TRBJ2-5; TRBD2 matches 7 bases. The CDR3 is made up of 16 amino acids. CDR1 and CDR2 (germline): SQVTM, ANQGSEA. The DNA for the CDR3 is TGCAACGTTGTCCCAGGACTAGGATTGGGAAGGGAGACCCAGTACTTA. Residues: CNVVPGLGLGRETQYL.

Written as DNA, the CDR3 is TGTGCCAGCGTTGTCGCGGGACAGATCTACAATGAGCAGTTCTTC. This codes for CASVVAGQIYNEQFF. V gene TRBV11-3 combines with J gene TRBJ2-1; weak D call: TRBD1 (7 bases). V gave up 8 bases and J gave up 3 bases, with 17 bases separating them. This CDR3 comprises 15 residues. Germline V gene lookup returns CDR1 SGHNT and CDR2 YENEEA.

This clonotype was found a few times. The V and J genes are TRBV20-1 and TRBJ2-5; no clear D. The CDR3 extends over 14 amino acids. V gave up 5 bases and J gave up 2 bases, with 15 bases separating them. Germline CDR1 is DFQATT and CDR2 is SNEGSKA (reference sequence). CDR3 DNA: TGCAGTGCTCCAGCCTCTACCTATCAAGAGACCCAGTACTTC. Translating gives CSAPASTYQETQYF.

V gene TRBV6-1 combines with J gene TRBJ1-1; the D is unclear. CDR1 is MNHNS, CDR2 SASEGT, per germline. V lost 6 bases to trimming and J lost 10 bases, with 21 bases between them. The CDR3 length is 14 residues. The CDR3 DNA reads TGTGCCAGCAGGCATCGGGATGGTTTCGCCGCAGCTTTCTTT. It is translated as CASRHRDGFAAAFF.

This clonotype showed up just once. The CDR3 ends on some other residue instead of the conserved phenylalanine or tryptophan, so this is likely a read error. The chain recombines TRBV5-5 with TRBJ1-6; the match to TRBD1 covers 10 bases. The CDR3 contains 13 residues. From germline, CDR1 is SGHKS and CDR2 YYEKEE (reference sequence). V shed 8 bases, J shed 9 bases, and the junction held 5 bases outside the gene matches. The CDR3 nucleotides read TGTGCCAGTAGTGGACAGGGGGGTTCACCCCTCCACCTT. As protein: CASSGQGGSPLHL.

This chain joins TRBV28 and TRBJ1-6; 9 bases map to TRBD1. Germline values: CDR1 MDHEN, CDR2 SYDVKM. This CDR3 is built from 15 residues. Unmatched junction bases numbered 7, after V lost 4 bases and J lost 9 bases. DNA of the CDR3: TGTGCCAGCAGTTCCCAGACAGGGGGGCCTTCACCCCTCCACTTT. This gives the protein CASSSQTGGPSPLHF. Looking up the rest from reference TRBV28 and TRBJ1-6 gives the full variable domain: DVKVTQSSRYLVKRTGEKVFLECVQDMDHENMFWYRQDPGLGLRLIYFSYDVKMKEKGDIPEGYSVSREKKERFSLILESASTNQTSMYLCASSSQTGGPSPLHFGNGTRLTVT.

This clonotype was picked up many times. V and J are TRBV4-2 and TRBJ2-7; a weak D match, TRBD2 (5 bases). CDR3 length: 16 residues. Germline-derived CDR1 and CDR2 are LGHNA and YNFKEQ. The germline V and J ends were trimmed by 0 bases and 3 bases, with 15 bases remaining between them. DNA of the CDR3: TGTGCCAGCAGCCAAGATGTCCATCGAGGGAACTACGAGCAGTACTTC. Translated: CASSQDVHRGNYEQYF.

Regarding this clonotype: Relative to the germline gene, one junction end is altered; a read error may explain this. This rearrangement joins TRBV6-1 to TRBJ2-3; D might be TRBD2 (5 bases). The CDR3 is 13 amino acids. From germline, CDR1 is MNHNS and CDR2 SASEGT. CDR3 DNA sequence: TGTGGCAGCGGTAGTGGGCGCCCAGATGCGCAGTATTTT. This sequence encodes CGSGSGRPDAQYF.

Of note for this clonotype: Lacking the conserved final phenylalanine or tryptophan, this CDR3 likely reflects a read error. The rearrangement uses TRBV29-1 and TRBJ1-1; D gene ambiguous. Germline CDR1 is SQVTM and CDR2 is ANQGSEA. The length of the CDR3 is 12 residues. Deletions cut 4 bases from V and 1 base from J, with 7 bases between. CDR3 amino acids: CSVGTWNTEAFI. CDR3 bases: TGCAGCGTTGGGACGTGGAACACTGAAGCTTTCATT.

Of note for this clonotype: Given the absence of the conserved phenylalanine or tryptophan at the CDR3 end, a read error is likely. V and J are TRBV6-6 and TRBJ1-6; TRBD1 aligns across 7 bases. Germline V gene lookup returns CDR1 MNHNY and CDR2 SVGAGI (reference sequence). The CDR3 totals 15 residues. CDR3 protein: CASSLRTGEYSHLHI. As DNA, the CDR3 is TGTGCCAGCAGTTTAAGGACAGGTGAGTATTCACACCTCCACATT.

This clonotype showed up just once. The chain carries TRBV20-1 and TRBJ2-1; the match to TRBD2 covers 10 bases. Germline CDR1 and CDR2: DFQATT and SNEGSKA (reference sequence). With 6 bases clipped from V and 12 bases from J, the junction kept 26 bases outside the gene matches. The length of the CDR3 is 18 residues. CDR3 in amino acids: CSARSPITTSGNIYGQFF. In DNA form, the CDR3 reads TGCAGTGCCAGATCCCCGATCACCACTAGCGGGAATATATATGGGCAGTTCTTC.

Remarks on this clonotype: Mismatch with germline at one junction end may stem from a read error. The chain uses TRBV30 and TRBJ2-2; 11 bases are shared with TRBD2. The CDR3 contains 16 residues. The germline V gene encodes CDR1 GTSNPN and CDR2 SVGIG (reference sequence). The CDR3 region is CARRGSGGVRIGELFF. CDR3 coding DNA: TGTGCCCGGAGAGGTAGCGGGGGGGTCAGAATCGGGGAGCTGTTTTTT.

The chain's CDR3 is CTCSTSTGTEAFF. The CDR3 coding sequence is TGTACCTGCAGTACCTCGACAGGGACTGAAGCTTTCTTT. The gene calls are TRBV12-3 or TRBV12-4 and TRBJ1-1; TRBD1 agrees at 7 bases. The CDR3 length is 13 residues.

About this clonotype: One junction end does not reproduce the germline sequence, and a read error may be involved. This rearrangement joins TRBV29-1 to TRBJ2-1, with TRBD1 matching over 7 bases. Germline-derived CDR1 and CDR2 are SQVTM and ANQGSEA. This CDR3 is 14 amino acids long. CDR3 nucleotides: TGCTGCGTTACCGAGACAGGGCTATACAATGAGCAGTTCTTC. This codes for CCVTETGLYNEQFF.